Below are 20 T cell receptor beta chains sequenced from a single sample in a study of T cells expressing NK-cell markers. Reanalyzing the 5' RACE reads, TCRdb keeps one entry per CDR3 protein, without DNA. This sample's clone table lists 130,000 to 150,000 distinct CDR3 sequences. Sequenced sample: blood T cells: a sorted CD56 or NKG2C T cell subset, CD4+ or CD8+ T cells, or bulk PBMC T cells (not recorded which). The receptors derive from a man younger than 30 in good health.

The J gene is TRBJ2-2, the V gene TRBV20-1. Germline-derived CDR1 and CDR2 are DFQATT and SNEGSKA (reference sequence). CDR3 length: 15 residues. The CDR3 region is CSARDLGVITGELFF.

The chain uses TRBV2 and TRBJ2-7. Germline CDR1 is SNHLY and CDR2 is FYNNEI. The CDR3 contains 14 residues. CDR3: CASSPSSPSDEQYF.

V usage is TRBV12-3 or TRBV12-4 and J usage is TRBJ1-5. CDR3 length equals 14 residues. This CDR3 reads CASSLVSSYQPQHF.

V is TRBV19 and J is TRBJ2-7; TCRdb's D call of TRBD2 is untestable without DNA. This CDR3 region has 14 residues. Germline values: CDR1 LNHDA, CDR2 SQIVND (reference sequence). The CDR3 spells CASSPARWDYEQYF.

V usage is TRBV12-3 or TRBV12-4 and J usage is TRBJ1-1; there is no DNA to check the TCRdb D call of TRBD1. CDR3 length: 14 amino acids. CDR3 sequence reads: CASSPDGKNTEAFF.

CDR3 residues: CASSDESTGELFF. The chain combines TRBV6-4 with TRBJ2-2. The CDR3 length is 13 residues. CDR1 MRHNA and CDR2 SNTAGT come from the germline V gene.

The V and J genes are TRBV4-2 and TRBJ2-7. This CDR3 is 15 amino acids long. In germline, CDR1 is LGHNA, CDR2 YNFKEQ. The CDR3 spells CASSQGTGVSYEQYF.

The chain has TRBV6-1 and TRBJ2-7; the D gene TCRdb calls, TRBD1, cannot be checked with no DNA. The germline V gene has CDR1 MNHNS and CDR2 SASEGT. This CDR3 comprises 14 residues. This CDR3 is CASSPSPSPYEQYF.

The chain combines TRBV4-3 with TRBJ2-7. This CDR3 is 13 amino acids long. Germline assignment: CDR1 LGHNA and CDR2 YSLEER. The CDR3: CASSQDNSYEQYF.

This chain uses TRBV11-2 with TRBJ2-7; TCRdb returns TRBD1, unconfirmable since there is no DNA. Looked up from germline, CDR1 is SGHAT and CDR2 is FQNNGV. The CDR3 covers 14 residues. The CDR3 spells CASSLVGGHYEQYF.

The V call is TRBV30, the J call TRBJ2-3; the TRBD1 assignment by TCRdb is unverifiable without DNA. The CDR3 covers 16 residues. In germline, CDR1 is GTSNPN, CDR2 SVGIG (reference sequence). This CDR3 is CAWGDEEVSSPDTQYF. Full variable domain (missing parts from reference TRBV30 and TRBJ2-3): SQTIHQWPATLVQPVGSPLSLECTVEGTSNPNLYWYRQAAGRGLQLLFYSVGIGQISSEVPQNLSASRPQDRQFILSSKKLLLSDSGFYLCAWGDEEVSSPDTQYFGPGTRLTVL.

The CDR3 here is CASSGGLAISYNEQFF. The gene calls are TRBV9 and TRBJ2-1; TCRdb returns TRBD1, unconfirmable since there is no DNA. From germline, CDR1 is SGDLS and CDR2 YYNGEE. The CDR3 is 16 residues long.

The CDR3 reads CAISESSSGRVHEQYF. The chain joins TRBV10-3 to TRBJ2-7; there is no DNA to check the TCRdb D call of TRBD2. Germline V gives CDR1 ENHRY, CDR2 SYGVKD. This CDR3 contains 16 residues.

The chain joins TRBV10-3 to TRBJ2-2. Germline V CDR1 and CDR2: ENHRY, SYGVKD. The CDR3 spans 13 residues. The CDR3 sequence: CAISDSSHGELFF.

The gene calls are TRBV7-9 and TRBJ2-7; with no DNA, the TCRdb D assignment of TRBD1 cannot be verified. Germline loops: CDR1 SEHNR, CDR2 FQNEAQ (reference sequence). CDR3 length: 15 amino acids. The CDR3 loop is CASSPPPQGSYEQYF.

The J gene is TRBJ2-1, the V gene TRBV5-7; TCRdb reports TRBD2, a call that lacks DNA to check it against. TRBV5-7 falls under the ORF class, with uncertain function. This CDR3 has 16 amino acids. CDR3 amino acids: CASSPGLAGGSGEQFF.

V and J are TRBV27 and TRBJ2-1; TCRdb designates TRBD2, a call that cannot be tested without DNA. CDR3 length equals 16 residues. Germline V gives CDR1 MNHEY, CDR2 SMNVEV (reference sequence). The CDR3 sequence: CASSSILAGGIKEQFF.

The chain uses TRBV7-9 and TRBJ2-7; the D gene TCRdb calls, TRBD1, cannot be checked with no DNA. Germline CDR1 SEHNR, CDR2 FQNEAQ (reference sequence). This CDR3 comprises 17 residues. CDR3 residues: CASSPSPGGPLPYEQYF. The full variable domain, its missing parts supplied by reference TRBV7-9 and TRBJ2-7, is DTGVSQNPRHKITKRGQNVTFRCDPISEHNRLYWYRQTLGQGPEFLTYFQNEAQLEKSRLLSDRFSAERPKGSFSTLEIQRTEQGDSAMYLCASSPSPGGPLPYEQYFGPGTRLTVT.

The gene calls are TRBV12-3 or TRBV12-4 and TRBJ1-1; TCRdb's D call, TRBD1, is unchecked because there is no DNA. The CDR3 runs to 14 residues. CDR3 loop: CASSPHRGIEEAFF.

The V call is TRBV4-2, the J call TRBJ2-2; TCRdb returns TRBD2, unconfirmable since there is no DNA. The CDR3 runs to 17 residues. Germline CDR1 and CDR2: LGHNA and YNFKEQ. CDR3 amino acids: CASSQGLAGVVTGELFF.